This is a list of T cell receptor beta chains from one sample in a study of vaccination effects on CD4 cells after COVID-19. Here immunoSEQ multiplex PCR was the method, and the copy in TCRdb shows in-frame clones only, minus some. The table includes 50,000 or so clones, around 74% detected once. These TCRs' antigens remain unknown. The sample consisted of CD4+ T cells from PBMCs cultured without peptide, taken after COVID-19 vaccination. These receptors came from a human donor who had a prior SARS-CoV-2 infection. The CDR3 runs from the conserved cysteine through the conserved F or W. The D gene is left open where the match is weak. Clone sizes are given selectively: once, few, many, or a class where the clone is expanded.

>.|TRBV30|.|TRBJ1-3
TGTGCCTGGAGTAATTTTAGGGTTAAAACTGGAAACACCATATATTTT
CAWSNFRVKTGNTIYF
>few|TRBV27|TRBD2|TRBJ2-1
TGTGCCAGCAGTCCCTTCCGGGGGGAGGCTGAGCAGTTCTTC
CASSPFRGEAEQFF
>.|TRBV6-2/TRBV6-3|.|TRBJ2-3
TGTGCCAGCAGTTACCACGCTTCTCGCGGGATTAGCACAGATACGCAGTATTTT
CASSYHASRGISTDTQYF
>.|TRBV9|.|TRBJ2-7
TGTGCCAGCAGCGTAGGCGCATCCTACGAGCAGTACTTC
CASSVGASYEQYF
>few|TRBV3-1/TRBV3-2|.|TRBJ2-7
TGTGCCAGCAGCCAAGCAGGGTTGAGCTCCTACGAGCAGTACTTC
CASSQAGLSSYEQYF
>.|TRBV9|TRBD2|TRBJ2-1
TGTGCCAGCAGCGTAGGACTAGCGGGAACCTACAATGAGCAGTTCTTC
CASSVGLAGTYNEQFF
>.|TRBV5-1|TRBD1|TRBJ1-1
TGCGCCAGCAGCTTGCCCACGGGACAGGGAAACACTGAAGCTTTCTTT
CASSLPTGQGNTEAFF
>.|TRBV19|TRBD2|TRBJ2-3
TGTGCCAGTCGACTAGCGGGAGGAGATACGCAGTATTTT
CASRLAGGDTQYF
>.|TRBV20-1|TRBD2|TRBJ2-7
TGCAGTGCTAGTCCTAGCGGGAATTTCGAGCAGTACTTC
CSASPSGNFEQYF
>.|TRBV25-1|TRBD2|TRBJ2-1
TGTGCCAGCAGTACGTCTAGCGGGAGCGGCAATGAGCAGTTCTTC
CASSTSSGSGNEQFF
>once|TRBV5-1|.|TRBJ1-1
TGCGCCAGCAGGAGGGAGGGCTTGAACACTGAAGCTTTCTTT
CASRREGLNTEAFF
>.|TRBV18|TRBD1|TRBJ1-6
TGTGCCAGCTCACCCTCGCTTCAGGGGGCGGGTTCACCCCTCCACTTT
CASSPSLQGAGSPLHF
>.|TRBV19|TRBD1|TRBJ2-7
TGTGCCAGTAGTACCCGGACAGGGGGCACCTACGAGCAGTACTTC
CASSTRTGGTYEQYF
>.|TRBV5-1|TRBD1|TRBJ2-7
TGCGCCAGCAGCTTAACAGGGGGCCCCTACGAGCAGTACTTC
CASSLTGGPYEQYF
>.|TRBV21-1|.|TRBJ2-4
TGTGCCAGCAGCCCCAGAGGGGGAGGGGCCTTAGCCAAAAACATTCAGTACTTC
CASSPRGGGALAKNIQYF
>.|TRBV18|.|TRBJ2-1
TGTGCCAGCTCACCACTAGCTTTGGGCTACAATGAGCAGTTCTTC
CASSPLALGYNEQFF
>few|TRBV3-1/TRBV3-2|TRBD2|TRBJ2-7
TGTGCCAGCAGCCCCCGGACTAGCGGGATCTCCGACTACGAGCAGTACTTC
CASSPRTSGISDYEQYF
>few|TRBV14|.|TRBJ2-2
TGTGCCAGCAGCCAAGATTACGGAGGAACAACCGGGGAGCTGTTTTTT
CASSQDYGGTTGELFF
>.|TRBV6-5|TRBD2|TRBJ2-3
TGTGCCAGCATTAGAACTAGCGGGGGAGGGGATACGCAGTATTTT
CASIRTSGGGDTQYF
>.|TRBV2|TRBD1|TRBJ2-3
TGTGCCAGCAGTGAAGCGGGACAGGGTGCGGATACGCAGTATTTT
CASSEAGQGADTQYF
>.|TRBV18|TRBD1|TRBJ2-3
TGTGCCAGCTCACACAGGGGGCGAAACACAGATACGCAGTATTTT
CASSHRGRNTDTQYF
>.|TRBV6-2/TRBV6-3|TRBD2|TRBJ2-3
TGTGCCAGCAGTTACCATCTAGCGGGGGGCACAGATACGCAGTATTTT
CASSYHLAGGTDTQYF
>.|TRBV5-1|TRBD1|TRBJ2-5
TGCGCCAGTCGACAGGGCTTGGGCCAAGAGACCCAGTACTTC
CASRQGLGQETQYF
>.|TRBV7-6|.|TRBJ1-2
TGTGCCAGCAGCTTAGTGGCCAGGGCAGATTATGGCTACACCTTC
CASSLVARADYGYTF